The sequence of this T cell receptor beta chain was determined in a study of shared clonotypes between healthy human individuals. The CDR3 contains 14 residues. The germline gives CDR1 MNHNS, CDR2 SASEGT. V lost 5 bases and J 6 bases, leaving 15 bases between the germline ends. This clone showed up just a few times. Replicate PCRs from sorted subsets contained approximately 220 ng DNA, which is around 29,000 T cell genomes. Clones were read by immunoSEQ multiplex PCR, and TCRdb kept only the in-frame ones, dropping some. The sample records around 1.1 million clones, approximately 80% being singletons. Division of CD4+ cells produced a CD45RA+ naive subset and a CD45RA-negative memory subset.

The specimen was memory CD4+ T cells from PBMCs. Subset of the sample: CD45RA-negative fraction. The chain couples TRBV6-1 to TRBJ2-3, with D perhaps TRBD2 (5 bases). The sequence derives from a man aged 18 to 35 in good health. Some clones in this sample may be carry-over from other donors' samples. The CDR3 is CASSPRASGDTQYF. DNA for the CDR3: TGTGCCAGCAGTCCGCGGGCCTCGGGGGATACGCAGTATTTT.